The rows below give T cell receptor beta chains drawn from one sample of a study of T cell clones after liver transplantation. Sequenced by immunoSEQ multiplex PCR; TCRdb stores in-frame clones only, minus some. The sample yields around 76,000 clones, roughly 80% seen once. Source: CD4+ T cells from blood, taken 12 months after liver transplant. The receptors come from a human patient who received a liver transplant. A share of the T cells may be of graft donor origin. CDR3s include the opening cysteine and the closing phenylalanine or tryptophan. The D gene is left open where the match is weak. The listing skips clone size in some rows; elsewhere it reads once, few, many or a size class.

once	-	TRBJ1-1	TRBV2	13	CASSEAPRFQAFF	TGTGCCAGCAGTGAAGCGCCTAGGTTCCAAGCTTTCTTT
-	-	TRBJ1-2	TRBV7-9	14	CASSFTGANYGYTF	TGTGCCAGCAGCTTTACAGGAGCTAACTATGGCTACACCTTC
-	TRBD2	TRBJ2-1	TRBV6-5	16	CASSYGPAGEKVEQFF	TGTGCCAGCAGTTACGGGCCAGCGGGAGAGAAAGTTGAGCAGTTCTTC
-	-	TRBJ1-1	TRBV18	15	CASSPGTDMNTEAFF	TGTGCCAGCTCACCAGGGACGGATATGAACACTGAAGCTTTCTTT
once	-	TRBJ1-1	TRBV7-3	13	CASSPGPKDEAFF	TGTGCCAGCAGCCCCGGGCCTAAGGATGAAGCTTTCTTT
once	TRBD1	TRBJ1-2	TRBV11-1	13	CASSFQGAQSYTF	TGTGCCAGCAGCTTCCAGGGGGCGCAAAGCTACACCTTC
-	-	TRBJ1-2	TRBV29-1	12	CSGGGQGYGYAF	TGCAGCGGAGGGGGGCAGGGTTACGGCTACGCCTTC
-	TRBD2	TRBJ2-1	TRBV7-2	14	CASSQRSGMREQFF	TGTGCCAGCAGCCAGCGTAGCGGGATGAGGGAGCAGTTCTTC
-	-	TRBJ2-7	TRBV11-2	16	CASSSLRGMRSYEQYF	TGTGCCAGCAGCTCCCTACGGGGGATGAGGTCCTACGAGCAGTACTTC
-	-	TRBJ1-2	TRBV9	15	CASSAGEGLLYGYTF	TGTGCCAGCAGCGCCGGGGAGGGACTGCTCTATGGCTACACCTTC
once	-	TRBJ1-5	TRBV19	15	CASTKGEGRYQPQHF	TGTGCCAGTACCAAAGGAGAGGGACGGTATCAGCCCCAGCATTTT
-	-	TRBJ2-7	TRBV7-9	15	CASSLEGLNSYEQYF	TGTGCCAGCAGCTTAGAGGGACTCAATTCCTACGAGCAGTACTTC
few	-	TRBJ1-1	TRBV11-2	13	CASSLKRNTEAFF	TGTGCCAGCAGCTTAAAAAGAAACACTGAAGCTTTCTTT
-	-	TRBJ1-1	TRBV7-9	13	CASSPTGNTEAFF	TGTGCCAGCAGCCCGACAGGGAACACTGAAGCTTTCTTT
medium-sized	-	TRBJ1-1	TRBV2	13	CASSSAPRTEAFF	TGTGCCAGCAGTTCGGCCCCTCGGACTGAAGCTTTCTTT
-	-	TRBJ2-7	TRBV28	14	CASSPTDPIYEQYF	TGTGCCAGCAGTCCGACAGACCCTATCTACGAGCAGTACTTC
-	-	TRBJ1-2	TRBV28	13	CASVPTAGRAGTF	TGTGCCAGCGTTCCCACGGCAGGGAGGGCGGGCACCTTC
-	TRBD2	TRBJ2-2	TRBV7-8	16	CASSPLNSGSGGELFF	TGTGCCAGCAGCCCACTTAATAGCGGGAGCGGCGGGGAGCTGTTTTTT
-	TRBD1	TRBJ1-5	TRBV19	15	CASSIVPQGNQPQHF	TGTGCCAGTAGTATAGTCCCACAGGGGAATCAGCCCCAGCATTTT
-	-	TRBJ2-3	TRBV5-1	14	CASSLGQSTDTQYF	TGCGCCAGCAGCTTAGGACAGAGCACAGATACGCAGTATTTT
-	TRBD1	TRBJ1-1	TRBV6-5	15	CASSQQGVSGTEAFF	TGTGCCAGCAGTCAACAGGGGGTTAGTGGCACTGAAGCTTTCTTT
-	-	TRBJ2-7	TRBV28	14	CASSSGSAPYEQYF	TGTGCCAGCAGTTCAGGGTCGGCCCCCTACGAGCAGTACTTC
-	-	TRBJ1-1	TRBV6-5	14	CASSYDRLNTEAFF	TGTGCCAGCAGTTACGACAGGCTGAACACTGAAGCTTTCTTT
-	-	TRBJ1-3	TRBV7-9	15	CASSLRSAAGNTIYF	TGTGCCAGCAGCTTACGATCCGCTGCTGGAAACACCATATATTTT
-	TRBD1	TRBJ2-6	TRBV11-1	18	CASSPTGTGPAGANVLTF	TGTGCCAGCAGCCCAACCGGGACAGGGCCGGCTGGGGCCAACGTCCTGACTTTC